This record looks at one T cell receptor beta chain sequence and its context. The sample comes from a study of blood T cell repertoires in COVID-19. Study information: Spain, Italy and the United States supplied samples that represented acute and convalescent COVID-19. T cells, B-cell-depleted T cells, or PBMCs supplied cDNA or gDNA.

Authors' analysis steps: By means of reference gene primer amplification, nucleated cell counts were estimated. TCRdb's table, derived via immunoSEQ multiplex PCR, lists solely in-frame clones and lacks some. V, J and clone size are taken as reported in that table, and D and trimming were inferred from the DNA itself. Found here are some 180,000 clones, 80% to 90% of them singletons; the top ten hold approximately 18%. CDR1 and CDR2 from the germline V gene are MNHEY and SMNVEV (reference sequence). The CDR3 consists of 16 residues. The J segment lost 4 bases and the V segment lost 7 bases, leaving 5 bases of the junction unmatched.

The chain uses TRBV27 and TRBJ2-2, with TRBD2 identical over 14 bases. What was sequenced was peripheral blood. This TCR derives from a woman aged 70 to 79 who had recovered from COVID-19. CDR3 in DNA: TGTGCCAGCACCAGACTAGCGGGAGGGGCCACCGGGGAGCTGTTTTTT. Translation: CASTRLAGGATGELFF.